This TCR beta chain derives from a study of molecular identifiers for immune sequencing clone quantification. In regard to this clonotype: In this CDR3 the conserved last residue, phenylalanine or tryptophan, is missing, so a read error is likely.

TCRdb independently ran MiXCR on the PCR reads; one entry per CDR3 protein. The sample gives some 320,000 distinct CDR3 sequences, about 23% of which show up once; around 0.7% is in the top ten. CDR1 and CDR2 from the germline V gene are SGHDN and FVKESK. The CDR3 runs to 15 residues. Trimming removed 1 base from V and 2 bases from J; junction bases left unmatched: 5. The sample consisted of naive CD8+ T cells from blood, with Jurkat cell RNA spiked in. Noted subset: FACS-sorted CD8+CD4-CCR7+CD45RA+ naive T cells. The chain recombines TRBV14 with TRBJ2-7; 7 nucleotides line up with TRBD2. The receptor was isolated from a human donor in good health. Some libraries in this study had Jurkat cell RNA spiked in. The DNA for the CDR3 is TGTGCCAGCAGCCAAGTTGCCGGGGGGACCTACGAGCAGTACCTC. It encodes CASSQVAGGTYEQYL.